This record concerns one T cell receptor beta chain sequence. The entry originates in a study of cytotoxic CD8 clonotypes in ibrutinib-treated CLL. Study at large: Results showed about 25 partial and 2 complete responses; following median 68 months, around 15 remained remitted, roughly twelve advanced.

The table came from immunoSEQ multiplex PCR; TCRdb's copy has only in-frame clones and leaves some out. The sample has hundreds of thousands of clones; 70% are singletons. The CDR3 covers 16 residues. V gave up 5 bases and J gave up 1 base, with 17 bases separating them. Per the germline V gene, CDR1 is SGHVS and CDR2 is FQNEAQ. This clonotype was sampled from a human donor with chronic lymphocytic leukemia. The sequenced sample was PBMCs, obtained after 24 months of ibrutinib treatment. This chain uses TRBV7-8 with TRBJ1-2; D gene ambiguous. CDR3 DNA: TGTGCCAGCAGCCCAGAAGGAACAGCTTTTAACTATGGCTACACCTTC. It specifies CASSPEGTAFNYGYTF. Drawing the rest from reference TRBV7-8 and TRBJ1-2, the complete variable domain is GAGVSQSPRYKVAKRGQDVALRCDPISGHVSLFWYQQALGQGPEFLTYFQNEAQLDKSGLPSDRFFAERPEGSVSTLKIQRTQQEDSAVYLCASSPEGTAFNYGYTFGSGTRLTVV.